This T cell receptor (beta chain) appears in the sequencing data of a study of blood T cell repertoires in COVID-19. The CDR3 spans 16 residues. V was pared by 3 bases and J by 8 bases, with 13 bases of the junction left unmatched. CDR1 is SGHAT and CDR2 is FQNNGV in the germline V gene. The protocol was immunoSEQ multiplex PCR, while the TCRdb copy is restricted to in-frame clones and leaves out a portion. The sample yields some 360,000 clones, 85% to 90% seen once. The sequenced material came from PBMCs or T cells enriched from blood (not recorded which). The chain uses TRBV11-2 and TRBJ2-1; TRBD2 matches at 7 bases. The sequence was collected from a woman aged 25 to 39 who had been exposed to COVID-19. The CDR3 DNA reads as TGTGCCAGCAGCTTGAAAACCCGTGGCGGGAGCGATGAGCAGTTCTTC. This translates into CASSLKTRGGSDEQFF.